Listed here are 11 T cell receptor beta chains from one sample, sequenced in a study of T cells in Graves' hyperthyroidism and ophthalmopathy. Researchers took RNA transcripts and amplified the TCR beta CDR3 regions from them. Primed by the HTBI set, a first-round RT-PCR was run on the TCR CDR3. One entry per CDR3 protein results from TCRdb running MiXCR on the multiplex PCR reads. Among 400,000 to 500,000 distinct CDR3 sequences listed, around 13% were seen once. The specimen was blood. The source is a woman aged 18-29 years with Graves' hyperthyroidism.

The table lists this clonotype with many counts. The genes are TRBV10-3 and TRBJ2-3, with D tentatively TRBD1 (8 bases). This CDR3 comprises 14 residues. The ends were cut back, 2 bases at V and 4 bases at J, with 10 bases in the middle. Germline values: CDR1 ENHRY, CDR2 SYGVKD. This CDR3 is CAISETGGADTQYF. The CDR3 nucleotides are TGTGCCATCAGTGAGACAGGGGGGGCAGATACGCAGTATTTT.

The table lists this clonotype with many counts. The rearrangement joins TRBV11-2 to TRBJ2-3; D ambiguous. Germline V gives CDR1 SGHAT, CDR2 FQNNGV. V gave up 0 bases and J gave up 0 bases, with 10 bases separating them. The CDR3 has 16 amino acids. The CDR3 nucleotides are TGTGCCAGCAGCTTAGAGGTATCCTCAAGCACAGATACGCAGTATTTT. Translation gives CASSLEVSSSTDTQYF.

This clonotype has ten or more counts. This rearrangement joins TRBV4-3 to TRBJ2-5; a possible D gene is TRBD2 (5 bases). Trimming shortened V by 0 bases and J by 2 bases, and 10 bases separated the two germline ends. The V gene's germline CDR1 is LGHNA and CDR2 YSLEER. The CDR3 loop spans 15 amino acids. CDR3 sequence reads: CASSQDASGQETQYF. As DNA, the CDR3 is TGCGCCAGCAGCCAAGATGCCTCGGGGCAAGAGACCCAGTACTTC.

The gene calls are TRBV27 and TRBJ1-3; D gene ambiguous. Germline assignment: CDR1 MNHEY and CDR2 SMNVEV (reference sequence). This CDR3 has 15 amino acids. V was trimmed by 3 bases and J by 0 bases, leaving 9 bases between them. CDR3 sequence (DNA): TGTGCCAGCAGTTTCCGACTCGCCTCTGGAAACACCATATATTTT. Its protein product is CASSFRLASGNTIYF.

This clonotype appeared many times. The chain uses TRBV18 and TRBJ2-3; possible D gene TRBD2, 6 bases. From germline, CDR1 is KGHSH and CDR2 LQKENI. Trimming shortened V by 4 bases and J by 1 base, and 12 bases separated the two germline ends. The CDR3 has 15 residues. CDR3 sequence (DNA): TGTGCCAGCTCACGGAGGGAGTATGGCACAGATACGCAGTATTTT. Its protein product is CASSRREYGTDTQYF. The whole variable domain, remainder taken from reference TRBV18 and TRBJ2-3, is NAGVMQNPRHLVRRRGQEARLRCSPMKGHSHVYWYRQLPEEGLKFMVYLQKENIIDESGMPKERFSAEFPKEGPSILRIQQVVRGDSAAYFCASSRREYGTDTQYFGPGTRLTVL.

This clonotype turned up a few times. The J gene is TRBJ2-7, the V gene TRBV6-1; 7 bases are a match to TRBD1. Germline CDR1 and CDR2: MNHNS and SASEGT. V was clipped by 6 bases and J by 0 bases; unmatched bases: 8. This CDR3 comprises 15 residues. The CDR3 nucleotides read TGTGCCAGCAGCAAATACCGGGACAGCTCCTACGAGCAGTACTTC. Protein: CASSKYRDSSYEQYF.

This clonotype was recorded many times. This chain connects TRBV29-1 to TRBJ2-5, with TRBD1 matching 8 bases. The V segment lost 7 bases and the J segment 5 bases; nucleotides outside the gene matches: 6. This CDR3 contains 12 residues. Germline CDR1 is SQVTM and CDR2 is ANQGSEA. CDR3 sequence reads: CSDRTGRETQYF. CDR3 sequence (DNA): TGCAGCGATAGGACAGGGCGCGAGACCCAGTACTTC.

This clonotype was counted many times. The chain employs TRBV30 and TRBJ1-6, with 8 bases fitting TRBD1. The V gene end was trimmed by 2 bases and the J gene end by 0 bases; junction bases not matched to a gene: 6. The germline V gene encodes CDR1 GTSNPN and CDR2 SVGIG (reference sequence). The CDR3 consists of 17 residues. The CDR3 nucleotides are TGTGCCTGGAGTTCAGGGGGCACCGGCTCCTATAATTCACCCCTCCACTTT. Translation: CAWSSGGTGSYNSPLHF.

This clonotype has more than one count but fewer than ten. The genes are TRBV2 and TRBJ1-5; 10 nucleotides align to TRBD1. J was trimmed by 4 bases and V by 6 bases; bases with no gene match: 6. The germline CDR1 and CDR2 sequences are SNHLY and FYNNEI. The CDR3 extends over 15 amino acids. The CDR3 DNA follows: TGTGCCAGCAGGGCAGACAGGGGGCGAAATCAGCCCCAGCATTTT. It is translated as CASRADRGRNQPQHF.

This clonotype was detected many times. The V gene is TRBV12-3 or TRBV12-4, the J gene TRBJ1-2; D gene uncertain. CDR3 length: 13 amino acids. V was trimmed by 5 bases and J by 2 bases, leaving 9 bases between them. Written as DNA, the CDR3 is TGTGCCAGCAGTGAGACGTCAAACTATGGCTACACCTTC. It is translated as CASSETSNYGYTF.

This clonotype was seen ten or more times. The rearrangement joins TRBV24-1 to TRBJ1-1; D is uncertain. The germline V gene has CDR1 KGHDR and CDR2 SFDVKD. The CDR3 totals 12 residues. Trimming pared 6 bases from V and 4 bases from J, leaving 8 bases between. The CDR3 coding sequence is TGTGCCACCAGTTTCGACGGCACTGAAGCTTTCTTT. It specifies CATSFDGTEAFF.